Included here is one T cell receptor (beta chain) sequence, with context. Its specific antigen is unknown. The input lacks base qualities; no much larger clone sits a single base away. The data were taken from a study of blood T cell repertoires in COVID-19 (TCRdb year 2020). Describing the broader study: Samples from collaborators originated in the United States, Italy and Spain and spanned both the acute and convalescent phases of COVID-19. Nearly every sample came with metadata listing a de-identified subject ID, COVID-19 status, age in years and sex. Where available, HLA class I and class II types were obtained from metadata supplied by the sample provider rather than from assay-based typing. Subjects who had been exposed to COVID-19, were actively infected with it, or had recovered from it provided the deeply sampled blood TCRbeta repertoires that made up the dataset. The prospective study material was composed of cDNA or gDNA derived from T cells, B-cell-depleted T cells, or PBMCs. The repertoires were released in a freely available public database meant as a resource for research on the immune response to SARS-CoV-2. The samples were drawn from the first 160 participants of the ongoing ImmuneRACE study and from 1,254 subjects provided by 6 global collaborators.

The immunoSEQ Assay, a bias-controlled multiplex PCR, was used to amplify TCRbeta CDR3 regions from genomic DNA. As for the authors' bioinformatics: The number of nucleated cells in each sample was estimated from the amplification of reference gene primers within the assay. To quantify the absolute abundance of each unique TCRbeta CDR3 rearrangement, sequence reads were collapsed and filtered. For each sample, productive Simpson clonality was calculated as the square root of Simpson's diversity index across productive rearrangements. This is the immuneACCESS table as TCRdb keeps it, with only in-frame sequences that have V and J called. A part of the clones is gone; compared with another copy, unresolved V genes explain less than half, and the rest is unexplained. That table gives V, J and clone size, and the DNA gave D and trimming. The sample table holds about 150,000 clones, of which roughly 87% were seen once. Clones ranked in the top ten supply 1.5% to 2% of the sample.

On the study overall, not on this receptor specifically: How much clinical and demographic metadata was included differed by source and by participant, and the metadata was provided uncurated.

Including cysteine and phenylalanine, the CDR3 has 14 amino acids. Of the read, only the CDR3 DNA is kept; its 42 bases are in frame from base 1. CDR1 and CDR2, looked up from the germline V gene (reference sequence), are LGHDT and YNNKEL. The germline V and J ends show losses of 1 base and 6 bases respectively, and no gene match explains 3 bases of the junction. Each collaborating institution followed its own protocols to collect whole blood in K2EDTA tubes. Collaborator samples were shipped for TCRbeta analysis as frozen whole blood, isolated PBMCs, or DNA extracted from either sample type. The V and J genes are TRBV3-1 (or the pseudogene TRBV3-2) and TRBJ2-3; 8 central nucleotides agree with TRBD2. The source material was peripheral blood. This TCR derives from a human donor in a cohort sampled during active COVID-19. The nucleotide sequence reads TGTGCCAGCAGCCAAGCGGGGGGGCCTGATACGCAGTATTTT. Translated, it gives CASSQAGGPDTQYF.